Following are 32 T cell receptor beta chains from one sample sequenced in a study of response to subunit inactivated influenza vaccine (dated by TCRdb to the late 2010s). Preparation of the library involved RT-PCR. Sequencing took place on an Illumina HiSeq 2500. The raw public reads went through TCRdb reprocessing: fastp at Q25, MiXCR clone calling, in-frame beta chains kept. Entries that share a CDR3 protein sequence are merged under the most common genes and DNA. This sample has hundreds of thousands of distinct CDR3 sequences in its table, and 10% to 15% of those were observed once. The ten largest clones capture about 7.8% of the sample. Specimen: non-naive T cells sorted from PBMCs, collected approximately 15 days before vaccination. What this sample's cell subset or site label stands for: memory T cell fraction. These TCRs come from a man aged 45-65 years who received an inactivated influenza vaccine. Donor details come from another sample of the same person, matched by shared clones.

The V call is TRBV27, the J call TRBJ2-7, with 10 bases that match TRBD2. Trimming took 2 bases from V and 5 from J; bases not matched to a gene: 3. The germline gives CDR1 MNHEY, CDR2 SMNVEV (reference sequence). The CDR3 is 14 amino acids. CDR3 protein: CASSLIAGGDEQYF. CDR3 bases: TGTGCCAGCAGTTTAATAGCGGGAGGTGACGAGCAGTACTTC.

This clonotype has ten or more counts. DNA for the CDR3: TGTGCCAGCAGGCCGACAGGGACTAATGAAAAACTGTTTTTT. Its translation is CASRPTGTNEKLFF. The rearrangement links TRBV6-1 to TRBJ1-4; TRBD1 agrees at 7 bases. Germline V gives CDR1 MNHNS, CDR2 SASEGT. V trimming: 6 bases; J trimming: 2 bases; junction bases outside the gene matches: 3. This CDR3 contains 14 residues.

The chain employs TRBV6-1 and TRBJ2-2, with a possible D match to TRBD2 (5 bases). The CDR3 has 17 residues. Germline V gene data show CDR1 as MNHNS and CDR2 as SASEGT. Trimming stripped 2 bases from V and 0 bases from J, with 13 bases between. The CDR3 coding sequence is TGTGCCAGCAGTGAATTTCTTAACGGGGCGAACACCGGGGAGCTGTTTTTT. It encodes CASSEFLNGANTGELFF.

V usage is TRBV6-2 or TRBV6-3 and J usage is TRBJ2-3, with D perhaps TRBD1 (6 bases). Trimming cost V 5 bases and J 2 bases, with 17 bases left between them. The germline V gene has CDR1 MNHEY and CDR2 SVGEGT. CDR3 length equals 16 residues. The DNA for the CDR3 is TGTGCCAGCAGTACTCCGAACAGGGATCCCACAGATACGCAGTATTTT. It translates to CASSTPNRDPTDTQYF.

Details on this clonotype: Sequence at one end of the junction differs from germline and may be a read error. This chain joins TRBV7-2 and TRBJ2-3; D is ambiguous. This CDR3 contains 12 residues. Germline V gene sequence: CDR1 SGHTA, CDR2 FQGNSA. The CDR3 DNA reads TGTGTCAGCAGCCCCCCCTCGGATACGCAGTATTTT. Protein product: CVSSPPSDTQYF.

This clonotype was counted many times. This chain joins TRBV11-2 and TRBJ1-5, with D maybe TRBD1 (5 bases). The CDR3 loop spans 15 amino acids. The V and J ends lost 1 base and 11 bases respectively, with 18 bases between them. Germline V gene data show CDR1 as SGHAT and CDR2 as FQNNGV. CDR3 DNA: TGTGCCAGCAGCTTAGGGCCAGGTGGGGGGGGGGCCCAGCATTTT. This encodes CASSLGPGGGGAQHF.

The sample holds a few counts of this clonotype. This chain links TRBV7-2 with TRBJ2-7; no reliable D call. V gave up 5 bases and J gave up 3 bases, with 14 bases separating them. CDR1 and CDR2 (germline): SGHTA, FQGNSA. The length of the CDR3 is 14 residues. The CDR3 loop reads CASSQTWLSYEQYF. CDR3 in DNA: TGTGCCAGCAGCCAGACATGGTTAAGCTACGAGCAGTACTTC.

V is TRBV20-1 and J is TRBJ1-5; D perhaps matches TRBD1 (5 bases). This CDR3 is built from 15 residues. CDR1 is DFQATT and CDR2 is SNEGSKA in the germline V gene (reference sequence). Trimming took off 4 bases at V and 0 bases at J, with 13 bases between the two ends. The CDR3 region has the DNA TGCAGTGCTAAAGCAGGGCTGGGTAGCAATCAGCCCCAGCATTTT. This gives the protein CSAKAGLGSNQPQHF.

The chain combines TRBV6-2 or TRBV6-3 with TRBJ2-3; possible D gene TRBD2, 5 bases. The CDR3 runs 13 residues. Per germline, CDR1 MNHEY and CDR2 SVGEGT. The V and J ends lost 7 bases and 5 bases respectively, with 13 bases between them. CDR3 sequence reads: CASIKRVEDTQYF. The DNA of the CDR3 is TGTGCCAGCATCAAGAGGGTCGAAGATACGCAGTATTTT.

This clonotype has ten or more counts. The chain has TRBV29-1 and TRBJ2-1, with D unresolved. V was clipped by 6 bases and J by 3 bases, with 6 bases between them. Germline V gives CDR1 SQVTM, CDR2 ANQGSEA. This CDR3 has 11 residues. The CDR3 DNA sequence: TGCAGCGTAGGCCACTACAATGAGCAGTTCTTC. Protein sequence: CSVGHYNEQFF.

This clonotype has more than one count but fewer than ten. V gene TRBV4-3 combines with J gene TRBJ1-5, with D unclear. The V end was cut by 1 base, the J end by 0 bases, with 7 bases between. The CDR3 runs to 15 residues. The germline V gene has CDR1 LGHNA and CDR2 YSLEER. The CDR3 sequence is CASSQGLYSNQPQHF. The DNA of the CDR3 is TGCGCCAGCAGCCAAGGGTTATATAGCAATCAGCCCCAGCATTTT.

This clonotype was recorded many times. The chain carries TRBV12-3 or TRBV12-4 and TRBJ2-7, with 7 positions matching TRBD2. The CDR3 is made up of 14 amino acids. V lost 3 bases to trimming and J lost 3 bases; unmatched junction nucleotides: 5. This CDR3 reads CASSFSSGFYEQYF. CDR3 bases: TGTGCCAGCAGTTTCTCTAGCGGTTTCTACGAGCAGTACTTC.

For this clonotype: The junction and the germline gene differ at one end; a read error may be behind it. The chain carries TRBV4-1 and TRBJ2-6, with a tentative D call TRBD2 (6 bases). The CDR3 spans 13 residues. The germline CDR1 and CDR2 sequences are MGHRA and YSYEKL. The CDR3 protein is CASSQDPSRRAEF. CDR3 DNA: TGCGCCAGCAGCCAAGACCCCTCACGGAGGGCTGAATTC.

This clonotype occurred a few times. The CDR3 protein is CATSRPTAQGYGYTF. The CDR3, as DNA: TGTGCCACCAGCAGGCCGACAGCCCAGGGCTATGGCTACACCTTC. This chain joins TRBV15 and TRBJ1-2; TRBD1 might be the D (5 bases). Trimming took off 3 bases at V and 4 bases at J, with 15 bases between the two ends. Germline CDR1 LNHNV, CDR2 YYDKDF (reference sequence). The CDR3 has 15 amino acids. Full variable domain (rest looked up from reference TRBV15 and TRBJ1-2): DAMVIQNPRYQVTQFGKPVTLSCSQTLNHNVMYWYQQKSSQAPKLLFHYYDKDFNNEADTPDNFQSRRPNTSFCFLDIRSPGLGDTAMYLCATSRPTAQGYGYTFGSGTRLTVV.

This clonotype was seen more than once but under ten times. V gene TRBV6-5 combines with J gene TRBJ1-2; the match to TRBD1 covers 7 bases. Per germline, CDR1 MNHEY and CDR2 SVGAGI. The ends lost 0 bases at V and 4 bases at J; junction bases unmatched: 5. The CDR3 has 15 residues. The CDR3 sequence: CASSYSTGMGYGYTF. In DNA form, the CDR3 reads TGTGCCAGCAGTTACTCGACAGGGATGGGCTATGGCTACACCTTC.

This rearrangement joins TRBV9 to TRBJ1-6; D not resolved. The CDR3 contains 13 residues. Germline CDR1 and CDR2: SGDLS and YYNGEE. Trimming pared 2 bases from V and 6 bases from J, leaving 6 bases between. Here the CDR3 DNA reads TGTGCCAGCAGCGTGGAGCCTAATTCACCCCTCCACTTT. As protein: CASSVEPNSPLHF.

This clonotype has a handful of counts. The chain has TRBV5-1 and TRBJ2-5; weak D call: TRBD1 (5 bases). This CDR3 region has 15 residues. V was shortened by 0 bases and J by 5 bases, with 14 bases between the two germline ends. Germline CDR1 is SGHRS and CDR2 is YFSETQ. The CDR3 DNA reads as TGCGCCAGCAGCTTGGTGGCAGGGCGTTCGGAGACCCAGTACTTC. It encodes CASSLVAGRSETQYF. Full variable domain (rest looked up from reference TRBV5-1 and TRBJ2-5): KAGVTQTPRYLIKTRGQQVTLSCSPISGHRSVSWYQQTPGQGLQFLFEYFSETQRNKGNFPGRFSGRQFSNSRSEMNVSTLELGDSALYLCASSLVAGRSETQYFGPGTRLLVL.

This clonotype has more than one count but fewer than ten. The gene calls are TRBV5-5 and TRBJ2-2; the match to TRBD1 covers 11 bases. The CDR3 contains 18 residues. Germline V lookup: CDR1 SGHKS, CDR2 YYEKEE (reference sequence). Unmatched junction bases numbered 12, after V lost 2 bases and J lost 6 bases. CDR3 in DNA: TGTGCCAGCAGCTTCTTGCGCCCGGGACAGGGGGAATCCGGGGAGCTGTTTTTT. Encoded protein: CASSFLRPGQGESGELFF.

This clonotype was seen at least ten times. V is TRBV7-2 and J is TRBJ2-3; 7 bases match TRBD2. The CDR3 spans 17 residues. V was pared by 0 bases and J by 4 bases, with 10 bases of the junction left unmatched. Germline V gives CDR1 SGHTA, CDR2 FQGNSA. The CDR3 here is CASSLAFAGREADTQYF. In nucleotides, the CDR3 is TGTGCCAGCAGCTTAGCATTCGCAGGGAGGGAGGCAGATACGCAGTATTTT.

V and J are TRBV11-1 and TRBJ1-2; D is uncertain. Germline V gene lookup returns CDR1 SGHAT and CDR2 FQDESV (reference sequence). Trimming removed 3 bases from V and 2 bases from J, with 7 bases in between. CDR3 size: 13 residues. The CDR3 sequence is CASSLNANYGYTF. CDR3 DNA sequence: TGTGCCAGCAGCTTGAATGCCAACTATGGCTACACCTTC.

This clonotype has just a few counts. The CDR3 protein is CASRSSGGSYNEQFF. CDR3 bases: TGTGCCAGCAGGAGTAGCGGGGGCTCCTACAATGAGCAGTTCTTC. The chain is built from TRBV28 and TRBJ2-1; 9 bases fit TRBD2. The CDR3 contains 15 residues. Germline CDR1 reads MDHEN; CDR2 reads SYDVKM. The trim removed 6 bases at V and 0 bases at J, leaving 3 bases unmatched.

The sample holds many counts of this clonotype. V usage is TRBV7-9 and J usage is TRBJ2-7, with 7 bases aligning to TRBD1. The CDR3 totals 16 residues. The V gene's germline CDR1 is SEHNR and CDR2 FQNEAQ (reference sequence). Unmatched junction bases numbered 12, after V lost 2 bases and J lost 5 bases. Written as DNA, the CDR3 is TGTGCCAGCAGCTTAAGGCGACAGGGCGGAATGGACGAGCAGTACTTC. It encodes CASSLRRQGGMDEQYF.

In its sample, this clonotype was seen many times. The CDR3 loop reads CASSLEPGRAGELFF. DNA of the CDR3: TGTGCCAGCAGCCTCGAACCTGGACGGGCCGGGGAACTGTTTTTT. The V gene is TRBV3-1, the J gene TRBJ1-4; D call uncertain. V dropped 4 bases and J dropped 12 bases, with 21 bases sitting between them. This CDR3 is 15 amino acids long. Germline CDR1 is LGHDT and CDR2 is YNNKEL (reference sequence).

The rearrangement uses TRBV27 and TRBJ2-1, with D perhaps TRBD1 (6 bases). There are 14 residues in the CDR3. Between the trimmed V and J ends, which lost 5 bases and 6 bases, there was a span of 14 bases. In germline, CDR1 is MNHEY, CDR2 SMNVEV (reference sequence). This CDR3 is CASSIYRASNEQFF. The CDR3 coding sequence is TGTGCCAGCAGTATCTACAGGGCTTCCAATGAGCAGTTCTTC.

The genes are TRBV7-2 and TRBJ2-2; D gene ambiguous. This CDR3 comprises 13 residues. V shed 2 bases and J shed 6 bases, with 7 bases lying between them. CDR1 and CDR2 from the germline V gene are SGHTA and FQGNSA. The CDR3 sequence: CASSLNKAGELFF. As DNA, the CDR3 is TGTGCCAGCAGCTTAAATAAAGCCGGGGAGCTGTTTTTT.

The V and J genes are TRBV6-6 and TRBJ1-5, with D hard to call. The length of the CDR3 is 13 residues. Germline V gene data show CDR1 as MNHNY and CDR2 as SVGAGI (reference sequence). V was pared by 1 base and J by 5 bases, with 6 bases between. CDR3 sequence: CASSYLGHQPQHF. For the CDR3, the DNA is TGTGCCAGCAGTTACTTAGGCCATCAGCCCCAGCATTTT.

This clonotype came up a few times. The rearrangement uses TRBV12-3 or TRBV12-4 and TRBJ2-2, with TRBD1 as a possible D gene (5 bases). This CDR3 contains 14 residues. With 5 bases removed from V and 6 bases from J, the gap between germline ends came to 13 bases. The CDR3 nucleotides are TGTGCCAGCAGTCTCCAAAGACAGCCCGGGGAGCTGTTTTTT. Encoded protein: CASSLQRQPGELFF.

The V gene is TRBV24-1, the J gene TRBJ2-3; D is unresolved. The germline gives CDR1 KGHDR, CDR2 SFDVKD. V was pared by 4 bases and J by 0 bases, with 13 bases between. This CDR3 comprises 16 residues. This chain's CDR3 is CATSDRTYRSTDTQYF. CDR3 sequence (DNA): TGTGCCACCAGTGACAGGACCTACCGTAGCACAGATACGCAGTATTTT.

V gene TRBV7-2 combines with J gene TRBJ2-5; no definite D call. Germline CDR1 reads SGHTA; CDR2 reads FQGNSA. V was pared by 2 bases and J by 4 bases, with 11 bases between. The CDR3 sequence is 14 residues long. CDR3 protein: CASSLIPPRETQYF. DNA of the CDR3: TGTGCCAGCAGCTTAATCCCCCCGCGAGAGACCCAGTACTTC.

This sequence joins TRBV12-3 or TRBV12-4 and TRBJ1-5, with a weak D call TRBD1 (6 bases). The V gene lost 4 bases and the J gene lost 2 bases, with 18 bases spanning the gap. The CDR3 runs to 17 residues. The CDR3 nucleotides read TGTGCCAGCAGTTCTCAGCGGACAGTTCTGGGCAATCAGCCCCAGCATTTT. This gives the protein CASSSQRTVLGNQPQHF.

This chain connects TRBV5-1 to TRBJ2-1; D is ambiguous. V was trimmed by 4 bases and J by 4 bases, leaving 6 bases between them. Germline CDR1 reads SGHRS; CDR2 reads YFSETQ. The CDR3 runs 12 residues. The CDR3 sequence is CASSGYYNEQFF. In DNA, the CDR3 is TGCGCCAGCAGCGGGTATTACAATGAGCAGTTCTTC.

This clonotype turned up a few times. The rearrangement joins TRBV7-6 to TRBJ2-1; D is unresolved. Trimming removed 4 bases at V and 8 bases at J, with 12 bases between. Germline lookup yields CDR1 SGHVS and CDR2 FNYEAQ. The length of the CDR3 is 13 residues. The DNA for the CDR3 is TGTGCCAGCAGCTCCGTTGGGGTATATGAGCAGTTCTTC. It specifies CASSSVGVYEQFF. Filled out from reference TRBV7-6 and TRBJ2-1, the complete variable domain reads GAGVSQSPRYKVTKRGQDVALRCDPISGHVSLYWYRQALGQGPEFLTYFNYEAQQDKSGLPNDRFSAERPEGSISTLTIQRTEQRDSAMYRCASSSVGVYEQFFGPGTRLTVL.